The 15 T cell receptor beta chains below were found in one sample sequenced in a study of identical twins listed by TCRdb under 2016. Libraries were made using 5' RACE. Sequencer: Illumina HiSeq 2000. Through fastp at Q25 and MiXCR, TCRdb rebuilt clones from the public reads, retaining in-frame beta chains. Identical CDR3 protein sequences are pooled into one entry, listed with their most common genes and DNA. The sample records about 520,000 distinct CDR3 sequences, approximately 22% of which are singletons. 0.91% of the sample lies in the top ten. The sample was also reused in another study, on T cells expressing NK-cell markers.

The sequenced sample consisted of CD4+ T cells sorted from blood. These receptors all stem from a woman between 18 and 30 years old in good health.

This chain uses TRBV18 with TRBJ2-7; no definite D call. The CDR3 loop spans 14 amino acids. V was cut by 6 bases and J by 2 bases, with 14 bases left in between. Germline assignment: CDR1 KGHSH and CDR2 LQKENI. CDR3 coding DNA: TGTGCCAGCTCGCCCGGAAGCCTTACCTACGAGCAGTACTTC. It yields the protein CASSPGSLTYEQYF. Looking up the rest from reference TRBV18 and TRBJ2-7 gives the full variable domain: NAGVMQNPRHLVRRRGQEARLRCSPMKGHSHVYWYRQLPEEGLKFMVYLQKENIIDESGMPKERFSAEFPKEGPSILRIQQVVRGDSAAYFCASSPGSLTYEQYFGPGTRLTVT.

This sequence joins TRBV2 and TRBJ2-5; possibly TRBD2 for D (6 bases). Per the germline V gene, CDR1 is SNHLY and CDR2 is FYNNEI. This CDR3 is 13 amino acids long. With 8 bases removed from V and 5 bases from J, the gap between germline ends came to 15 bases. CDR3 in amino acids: CASGGGLFETQYF. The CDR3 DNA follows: TGTGCCAGCGGTGGGGGACTCTTTGAGACCCAGTACTTC.

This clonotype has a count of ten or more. The CDR3 region is CASSFREGKHPNTGELFF. DNA of the CDR3: TGTGCCAGCAGCTTCAGGGAAGGGAAACACCCTAACACCGGGGAGCTGTTTTTT. The gene calls are TRBV7-8 and TRBJ2-2, with a possible D match to TRBD1 (5 bases). Germline values: CDR1 SGHVS, CDR2 FQNEAQ. Trimming pared 3 bases from V and 2 bases from J, leaving 19 bases between. CDR3 length equals 18 residues.

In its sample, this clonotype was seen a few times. CDR3 bases: TGCAGTGCTAGACTAGCGGGGGCCAATGAGCAGTTCTTC. Translated: CSARLAGANEQFF. The chain recombines TRBV20-1 with TRBJ2-1; 10 bases agree with TRBD2. Per germline, CDR1 DFQATT and CDR2 SNEGSKA (reference sequence). The J segment lost 6 bases and the V segment lost 2 bases, leaving 1 base of the junction unmatched. This CDR3 spans 13 amino acids.

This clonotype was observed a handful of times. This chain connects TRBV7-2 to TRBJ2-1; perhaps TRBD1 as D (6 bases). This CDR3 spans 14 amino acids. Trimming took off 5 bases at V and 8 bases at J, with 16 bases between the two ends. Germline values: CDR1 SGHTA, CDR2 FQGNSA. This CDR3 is CASSPHRVGDEQFF. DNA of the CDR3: TGTGCCAGCAGCCCGCACAGGGTCGGGGATGAGCAGTTCTTC.

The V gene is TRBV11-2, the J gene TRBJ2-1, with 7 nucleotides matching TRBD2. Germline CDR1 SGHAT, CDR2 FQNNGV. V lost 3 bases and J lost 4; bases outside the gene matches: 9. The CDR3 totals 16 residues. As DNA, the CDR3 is TGTGCCAGCAGCTTCTACCTAGCGGAGGGGTACAATGAGCAGTTCTTC. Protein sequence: CASSFYLAEGYNEQFF.

The CDR3 bases are TGCGCCAGCAGTTCTACCGGGAGCGGGTCGGACGAGCAGTACTTC. This translates into CASSSTGSGSDEQYF. This rearrangement joins TRBV5-1 to TRBJ2-7; D may be TRBD2 (6 bases). V lost 5 bases to trimming and J lost 5 bases, with 20 bases between them. Per germline, CDR1 SGHRS and CDR2 YFSETQ. This CDR3 region has 15 residues.

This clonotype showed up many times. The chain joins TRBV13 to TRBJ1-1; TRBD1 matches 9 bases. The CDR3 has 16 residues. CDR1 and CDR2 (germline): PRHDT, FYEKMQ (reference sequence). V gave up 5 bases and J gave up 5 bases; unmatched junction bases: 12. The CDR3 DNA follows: TGTGCCAGCAGCCGTCCCGGGACAGGGAGTAGGACTGAAGCTTTCTTT. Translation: CASSRPGTGSRTEAFF.

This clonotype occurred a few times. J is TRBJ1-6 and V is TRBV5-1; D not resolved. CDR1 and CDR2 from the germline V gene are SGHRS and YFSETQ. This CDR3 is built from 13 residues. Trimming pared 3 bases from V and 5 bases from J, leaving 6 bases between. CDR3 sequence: CASSYGDNSPLHF. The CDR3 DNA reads TGCGCCAGCAGCTATGGTGATAATTCACCCCTCCACTTT.

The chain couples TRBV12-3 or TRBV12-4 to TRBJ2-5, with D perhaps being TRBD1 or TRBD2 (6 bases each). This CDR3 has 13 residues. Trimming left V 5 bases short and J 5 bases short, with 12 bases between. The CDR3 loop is CASSTTGAETQYF. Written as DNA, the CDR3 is TGTGCCAGCAGTACCACGGGGGCGGAGACCCAGTACTTC.

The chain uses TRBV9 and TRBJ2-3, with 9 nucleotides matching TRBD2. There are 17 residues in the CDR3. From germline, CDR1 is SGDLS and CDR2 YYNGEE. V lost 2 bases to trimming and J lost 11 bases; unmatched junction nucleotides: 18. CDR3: CASSVPGASGARVRQYF. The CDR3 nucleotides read TGTGCCAGCAGCGTTCCCGGGGCTAGCGGGGCCAGAGTAAGGCAGTATTTT.

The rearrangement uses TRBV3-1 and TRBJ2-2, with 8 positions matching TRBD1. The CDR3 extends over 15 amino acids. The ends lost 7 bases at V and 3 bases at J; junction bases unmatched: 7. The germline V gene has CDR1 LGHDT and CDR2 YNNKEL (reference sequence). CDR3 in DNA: TGTGCCAGCAAAAGGCAGGGGGCTGACACCGGGGAGCTGTTTTTT. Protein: CASKRQGADTGELFF. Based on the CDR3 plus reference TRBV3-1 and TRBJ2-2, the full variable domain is DTAVSQTPKYLVTQMGNDKSIKCEQNLGHDTMYWYKQDSKKFLKIMFSYNNKELIINETVPNRFSPKSPDKAHLNLHINSLELGDSAVYFCASKRQGADTGELFFGEGSRLTVL.

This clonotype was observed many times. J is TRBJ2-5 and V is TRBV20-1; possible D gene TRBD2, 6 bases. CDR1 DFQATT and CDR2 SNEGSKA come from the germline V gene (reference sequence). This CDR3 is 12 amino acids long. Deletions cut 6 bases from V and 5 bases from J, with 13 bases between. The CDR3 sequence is CSARTSGETQYF. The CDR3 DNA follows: TGCAGTGCCCGAACGAGCGGGGAGACCCAGTACTTC.

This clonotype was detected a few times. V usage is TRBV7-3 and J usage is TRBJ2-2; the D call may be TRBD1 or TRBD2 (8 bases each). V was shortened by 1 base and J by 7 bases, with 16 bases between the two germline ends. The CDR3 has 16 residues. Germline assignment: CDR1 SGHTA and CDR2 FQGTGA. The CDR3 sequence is CASSLIAGQEIGELFF. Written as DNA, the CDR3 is TGTGCCAGCAGCTTAATAGCGGGACAGGAAATCGGGGAGCTGTTTTTT.

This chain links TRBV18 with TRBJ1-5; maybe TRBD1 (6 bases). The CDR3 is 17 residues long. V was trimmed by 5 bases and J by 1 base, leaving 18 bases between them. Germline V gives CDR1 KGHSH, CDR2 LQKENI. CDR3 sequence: CASSGEETGSSNQPQHF. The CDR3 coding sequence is TGTGCCAGCTCAGGTGAGGAAACAGGGTCAAGCAATCAGCCCCAGCATTTT.